Below, 14 T cell receptor beta chains from the same sample are listed, as sequenced in a study of blood T cell repertoires in COVID-19. Profiling relied on immunoSEQ multiplex PCR, and the TCRdb table lists in-frame clones only, not all of them. The table records about 50,000 clones, roughly 89% of them present only once. Sequencing was carried out using peripheral blood. The origin of the receptors is a woman older than 75 with acute or convalescent COVID-19.

The V and J genes are TRBV2 and TRBJ2-1, with TRBD1 identical over 7 bases. CDR1 and CDR2 from the germline V gene are SNHLY and FYNNEI. The V segment lost 6 bases and the J segment 0 bases; nucleotides outside the gene matches: 8. The CDR3 is 16 residues long. In DNA, the CDR3 is TGTGCCAGCAGCAACACCGGGACAGTCTCCTACAATGAGCAGTTCTTC. Amino acids: CASSNTGTVSYNEQFF. The variable domain in full, with the rest retrieved from reference TRBV2 and TRBJ2-1, is EPEVTQTPSHQVTQMGQEVILRCVPISNHLYFYWYRQILGQKVEFLVSFYNNEISEKSEIFDDQFSVERPDGSNFTLKIRSTKLEDSAMYFCASSNTGTVSYNEQFFGPGTRLTVL.

This rearrangement joins TRBV14 to TRBJ1-4, with D possibly being TRBD1 (5 bases). Germline V gene sequence: CDR1 SGHDN, CDR2 FVKESK. The CDR3 is 16 amino acids. V lost 4 bases and J 8 bases, leaving 20 bases between the germline ends. The CDR3 coding sequence is TGTGCCAGCAGCCCCTTTGACCTTTCATCAGGGGAAAAACTGTTTTTT. Translation: CASSPFDLSSGEKLFF.

This clone has only one observation. Germline and junction disagree at one end, which may indicate a read error. V is TRBV7-2 and J is TRBJ1-2, with D possibly being TRBD1 (5 bases). The CDR3 is made up of 14 amino acids. Germline assignment: CDR1 SGHTA and CDR2 FQGNSA. The CDR3 region has the DNA TGTGCCAGCAGCTTAGAAGGCTCCCCAGGGCCGGATAAGTGG. Translated: CASSLEGSPGPDKW.

This rearrangement joins TRBV7-6 to TRBJ2-2; 9 nucleotides line up with TRBD2. The length of the CDR3 is 16 residues. Germline V gives CDR1 SGHVS, CDR2 FNYEAQ. V shed 1 base and J 2 bases; nucleotides not matched to a gene: 2. DNA for the CDR3: TGTGCCAGCAGCTTAGGACTAGCGGACAACACCGGGGAGCTGTTTTTT. Protein sequence: CASSLGLADNTGELFF.

The gene calls are TRBV3-1 (or the pseudogene TRBV3-2) and TRBJ1-2, with D unclear. Germline loops: CDR1 LGHDT, CDR2 YNNKEL (reference sequence). V lost 3 bases, J lost 7 bases, and 12 bases lay in between. This CDR3 contains 13 residues. CDR3 DNA: TGTGCCAGCAGCCAGATGACTTATGGTGGCTACACCTTC. Its translation is CASSQMTYGGYTF.

J is TRBJ2-3 and V is TRBV5-4; 7 bases are shared with TRBD2. This CDR3 has 13 amino acids. J lost 5 bases, V lost 3 bases, and 3 bases had no gene match. Germline CDR1 is SGHNT and CDR2 is YYREEE (reference sequence). The DNA for the CDR3 is TGTGCCAGCAGCTACCTAGCGGTAGATACGCAGTATTTT. Protein product: CASSYLAVDTQYF.

This chain connects TRBV18 to TRBJ1-1; D gene uncertain. There are 14 residues in the CDR3. V was shortened by 1 base and J by 2 bases, with 8 bases between the two germline ends. Germline loops: CDR1 KGHSH, CDR2 LQKENI. The CDR3, as DNA: TGTGCCAGCTCACCACTACGGAGTAACACTGAAGCTTTCTTT. Protein: CASSPLRSNTEAFF.

The genes are TRBV5-4 and TRBJ1-1; perhaps TRBD1 as D (6 bases). Germline CDR1 is SGHNT and CDR2 is YYREEE (reference sequence). V was cut by 4 bases and J by 2 bases, with 15 bases left in between. The CDR3 is made up of 15 amino acids. The CDR3 spells CASSPSGAINTEAFF. CDR3 sequence (DNA): TGTGCCAGCAGCCCCTCAGGGGCCATTAACACTGAAGCTTTCTTT.

The chain links TRBV6-4 to TRBJ2-3; 9 bases are shared with TRBD1. The CDR3 has 15 residues. Germline values: CDR1 MRHNA, CDR2 SNTAGT. V lost 6 bases to trimming and J lost 0 bases; unmatched junction nucleotides: 4. This chain's CDR3 is CASRRDRASTDTQYF. In DNA, the CDR3 is TGTGCCAGCAGGCGGGACAGGGCTAGCACAGATACGCAGTATTTT.

J is TRBJ2-2 and V is TRBV3-1 (or the pseudogene TRBV3-2); D remains unclear. Looked up from germline, CDR1 is LGHDT and CDR2 is YNNKEL (reference sequence). The CDR3 extends over 11 amino acids. V lost 3 bases, J lost 6 bases, and 2 bases lay in between. CDR3 in amino acids: CASSHAGELFF. In DNA form, the CDR3 reads TGTGCCAGCAGCCACGCCGGGGAGCTGTTTTTT.

This chain links TRBV11-2 with TRBJ2-3; D call uncertain. CDR1 SGHAT and CDR2 FQNNGV come from the germline V gene. This CDR3 has 11 amino acids. Trimming left V 2 bases short and J 5 bases short, with 2 bases between. CDR3 sequence reads: CASSLQDTQYF. CDR3 nucleotides: TGTGCCAGCAGCTTACAAGATACGCAGTATTTT.

This chain uses TRBV5-1 with TRBJ1-2; 8 bases align to TRBD1. CDR1 and CDR2 from the germline V gene are SGHRS and YFSETQ. The CDR3 has 18 residues. V lost 3 bases, J lost 2 bases, and 15 bases stayed unmatched. This CDR3 reads CASSSKYSTGEKNYGYTF. As DNA, the CDR3 is TGCGCCAGCAGCTCCAAGTATTCGACAGGGGAAAAGAACTATGGCTACACCTTC. The full variable domain, completed using reference TRBV5-1 and TRBJ1-2, is KAGVTQTPRYLIKTRGQQVTLSCSPISGHRSVSWYQQTPGQGLQFLFEYFSETQRNKGNFPGRFSGRQFSNSRSEMNVSTLELGDSALYLCASSSKYSTGEKNYGYTFGSGTRLTVV.

The rearrangement joins TRBV7-2 to TRBJ1-1, with D possibly matching TRBD1 (5 bases). The germline V and J ends were trimmed by 5 bases and 5 bases, with 18 bases remaining between them. The CDR3 totals 15 residues. Germline V gives CDR1 SGHTA, CDR2 FQGNSA. The CDR3 loop is CASSPTLTGGTEAFF. The CDR3 DNA reads TGTGCCAGCAGCCCAACCCTGACGGGGGGGACTGAAGCTTTCTTT.

The rearrangement uses TRBV7-2 and TRBJ2-2; the D gene is possibly TRBD1 (5 bases). The germline CDR1 and CDR2 sequences are SGHTA and FQGNSA. This CDR3 is built from 13 residues. The V end was cut by 4 bases, the J end by 9 bases, with 12 bases between. CDR3 bases: TGTGCCAGCAGCTCGGTGGGGCGCTGGGAGCTGTTTTTT. Its translation is CASSSVGRWELFF.